The 4 T cell receptor beta chains listed next were all sequenced from one sample in a study of OX40 agonist ivuxolimab in advanced cancers. Repertoires were generated with immunoSEQ multiplex PCR, while TCRdb's copy carries only in-frame clones and drops some. Of roughly 28,000 clones detected, about 88% appear once; the ten largest clones hold nearly 15%. This material consisted of CD4+ or CD8+ T cells sorted from blood, taken in a trial of the OX40 agonist ivuxolimab. The receptors come from an adult with an advanced solid tumor such as melanoma, head and neck, liver or kidney cancer.

This clone was detected once. V gene TRBV5-5 combines with J gene TRBJ2-7; D remains unclear. Germline V gene data show CDR1 as SGHKS and CDR2 as YYEKEE (reference sequence). The V end was cut by 0 bases, the J end by 2 bases, with 12 bases between. The CDR3 is made up of 15 amino acids. CDR3 nucleotide sequence: TGTGCCAGCAGCTTGGCTGGGATCTCCACCTACGAGCAGTACTTC. It specifies CASSLAGISTYEQYF.

V usage is TRBV6-5 and J usage is TRBJ2-2; D not resolved. V was trimmed by 4 bases and J by 0 bases, leaving 6 bases between them. CDR1 is MNHEY and CDR2 is SVGAGI in the germline V gene. The CDR3 is 14 amino acids. The CDR3 nucleotides read TGTGCCAGCAGTTCAAATTCGAACACCGGGGAGCTGTTTTTT. It yields the protein CASSSNSNTGELFF.

The chain has TRBV11-2 and TRBJ1-2; 12 bases fit TRBD1. V was clipped by 0 bases and J by 8 bases; unmatched bases: 7. The CDR3 is 16 amino acids. CDR1 and CDR2 (germline): SGHAT, FQNNGV. The DNA of the CDR3 is TGTGCCAGCAGCTTAGAATGGGGACAGGGGGCTCCCGGCTACACCTTC. It encodes CASSLEWGQGAPGYTF. Combining the CDR3 with reference TRBV11-2 and TRBJ1-2 gives the whole variable domain EAGVAQSPRYKIIEKRQSVAFWCNPISGHATLYWYQQILGQGPKLLIQFQNNGVVDDSQLPKDRFSAERLKGVDSTLKIQPAKLEDSAVYLCASSLEWGQGAPGYTFGSGTRLTVV.

This clone was seen a handful of times. The rearrangement uses TRBV2 and TRBJ2-3; D unresolved. This CDR3 region has 12 residues. Germline V CDR1 and CDR2: SNHLY, FYNNEI. With 7 bases removed from V and 2 bases from J, the gap between germline ends came to 7 bases. This CDR3 is CASKSVTDTQYF. The CDR3 DNA reads as TGTGCCAGCAAGTCCGTCACAGATACGCAGTATTTT.